This is a list of T cell receptor beta chains from one sample in a study of T cells in Graves' hyperthyroidism and ophthalmopathy. TCRdb reanalysed the multiplex PCR reads using MiXCR and keeps one entry per CDR3 protein. The sample holds 350,000 to 500,000 distinct CDR3 sequences, roughly an eighth seen once. The sample taken for sequencing was blood. These receptor sequences come from a woman between 18 and 29 years old with Graves' hyperthyroidism. Each CDR3 is given with its conserved first and last residue. The D gene is left open where the match is weak. Not every row has a clone size; where given, it reads once, few, many or a size class.

D gene | J gene | clone size | V gene | CDR3 protein | CDR3 DNA
. | TRBJ2-3 | few | TRBV19 | CASSIETGLKDTQYF | TGTGCCAGTAGTATCGAAACAGGTCTTAAGGATACGCAGTATTTT
. | TRBJ2-3 | many | TRBV27 | CASKNGGLADTQYF | TGTGCCAGCAAAAATGGGGGTTTGGCAGATACGCAGTATTTT
TRBD2 | TRBJ2-7 | . | TRBV6-1 | CASTLAGISYEQYF | TGTGCCAGCACACTAGCGGGTATCTCCTACGAGCAGTACTTC
. | TRBJ2-7 | many | TRBV28 | CASSLEVQTAYEQYF | TGTGCCAGCAGTTTGGAGGTACAGACAGCCTACGAGCAGTACTTC
TRBD1 | TRBJ2-2 | many | TRBV19 | CASSLSGTGKRLNTGELFF | TGTGCCAGTAGTCTATCCGGGACAGGGAAACGTCTGAACACCGGGGAGCTGTTTTTT
TRBD2 | TRBJ2-5 | . | TRBV5-1 | CASSLLASGRGETQYF | TGCGCCAGCAGCTTACTAGCTAGCGGGAGAGGGGAGACCCAGTACTTC
. | TRBJ1-2 | many | TRBV20-1 | CSARHGANYGYTF | TGCAGTGCTAGGCACGGAGCTAACTATGGCTACACCTTC
TRBD1 | TRBJ1-1 | many | TRBV18 | CASSPNSDRGHTEAFF | TGTGCCAGCTCACCGAATTCGGACAGGGGTCACACTGAAGCTTTCTTT
. | TRBJ1-1 | many | TRBV18 | CASSPTGRGVTEAFF | TGTGCCAGCTCACCAACAGGGAGAGGGGTCACTGAAGCTTTCTTT
. | TRBJ2-1 | few | TRBV5-1 | CASTPGSISYNEQFF | TGCGCCAGCACCCCGGGGTCGATCTCCTACAATGAGCAGTTCTTC
TRBD2 | TRBJ2-5 | many | TRBV2 | CASSDPRAGGSETQYF | TGTGCCAGCAGTGATCCCCGAGCGGGGGGATCGGAGACCCAGTACTTC
. | TRBJ1-5 | . | TRBV6-1 | CASSETGSQPQHF | TGTGCCAGCAGTGAGACAGGCTCTCAGCCCCAGCATTTT
TRBD2 | TRBJ2-1 | . | TRBV20-1 | CSASGTSGNNEQFF | TGCAGTGCTAGCGGGACTAGCGGGAACAATGAGCAGTTCTTC
. | TRBJ1-2 | . | TRBV9 | CASSVGPSSYYGYTF | TGTGCCAGCAGCGTAGGTCCCTCGAGCTACTATGGCTACACCTTC
TRBD2 | TRBJ2-7 | many | TRBV6-5 | CASSYSRAGGRYEQYF | TGTGCCAGCAGTTACTCGCGGGCGGGAGGACGGTACGAGCAGTACTTC
. | TRBJ1-1 | many | TRBV29-1 | CSVSTGATYEAFF | TGCAGCGTTTCGACAGGCGCCACTTATGAAGCTTTCTTT
. | TRBJ1-1 | many | TRBV18 | CASSPPNENTEAFF | TGTGCCAGCTCACCACCGAACGAGAACACTGAAGCTTTCTTT
. | TRBJ1-2 | . | TRBV9 | CASSVGGQDYGYTF | TGTGCCAGCAGCGTAGGAGGTCAGGACTATGGCTACACCTTC
TRBD2 | TRBJ2-1 | . | TRBV11-2 | CASRPAFLRRENRGEQFF | TGTGCCAGCAGGCCAGCCTTTCTTCGGCGGGAGAATCGTGGTGAGCAGTTCTTC
TRBD1 | TRBJ1-2 | . | TRBV7-2 | CASRRYRDRDTF | TGTGCCAGCAGGCGGTACCGGGACAGAGATACCTTC
. | TRBJ2-7 | many | TRBV3-1 | CASSQGRASPYEQYF | TGTGCCAGCAGCCAAGGGCGTGCCTCTCCCTACGAGCAGTACTTC
. | TRBJ2-1 | many | TRBV2 | CASSPDSLMANEQFF | TGCGCCAGCAGCCCCGACAGCCTCATGGCCAATGAGCAGTTCTTC
. | TRBJ2-3 | . | TRBV6-1 | CASRNRGAVTDTQYF | TGTGCCAGCAGGAACAGAGGAGCGGTCACAGATACGCAGTATTTT